Sequencing of this T cell receptor (beta chain) was carried out in a study of CD8 T cells in ankylosing spondylitis. The study, taken as a whole, reports: Reportedly, disease-linked clones are significantly enriched in ankylosing spondylitis patients' matched synovial fluid. Prior work had noted some motif variants in reactive arthritis blood and synovial fluid. Within ankylosing spondylitis blood, a TCR beta motif made up of roughly eight highly homologous variants appeared to be characteristic.

V was cut by 5 bases and J by 2 bases, with 17 bases left in between. CDR1 and CDR2 from the germline V gene are PRHDT and FYEKMQ (reference sequence). CDR3 length equals 16 residues. In regard to this clonotype: Its antigen is not identified.

TCRdb independently ran MiXCR on the 5' RACE reads; one entry per CDR3 protein. The sample consists of more than 600,000 distinct CDR3 sequences, over 15% of them appearing once. The gene calls are TRBV13 and TRBJ2-3; D is perhaps TRBD2 (5 bases). Sample: blood, either unsorted or a sorted T cell fraction (not recorded which). This receptor was taken from a male donor with ankylosing spondylitis. Here the CDR3 DNA reads TGTGCCAGCAGCCCGCGGAGGACCCTCCTCACAGATACGCAGTATTTT. This gives the protein CASSPRRTLLTDTQYF.